This T cell receptor (beta chain) was profiled in a study of glioma-infiltrating T cells after dendritic cell vaccination. Of note for this clone: Antigen unknown.

Whole-study findings and limits: The cohort had few patients with full blood and tumor sets. Longer survival after dendritic cell vaccination followed higher pretreatment TIL content.

Generated by immunoSEQ multiplex PCR, the TCRdb table keeps only in-frame clones and is missing some. There are about 9,200 clones in the sample; roughly 86% occur only once, and about 41% lies in the top ten. Time point reported: after dendritic cell vaccination, including at tumor progression/relapse. Only patients with spare fresh-frozen tumor and over two years of follow-up were included. Germline V gives CDR1 MNHEY, CDR2 SMNVEV (reference sequence). The CDR3 sequence is 17 residues long. The V gene lost 5 bases and the J gene lost 9 bases, with 26 bases spanning the gap. This chain connects TRBV27 to TRBJ2-1; TRBD2 might be the D (6 bases). Specimen: blood, collected after dendritic cell vaccination. This clonotype was sampled from a human donor with glioblastoma. The CDR3 nucleotides read TGTGCCAGCAGTAGGCGGAGCGGAGGGAGATCAGACAGTGAGCAGTTCTTC. Protein: CASSRRSGGRSDSEQFF.